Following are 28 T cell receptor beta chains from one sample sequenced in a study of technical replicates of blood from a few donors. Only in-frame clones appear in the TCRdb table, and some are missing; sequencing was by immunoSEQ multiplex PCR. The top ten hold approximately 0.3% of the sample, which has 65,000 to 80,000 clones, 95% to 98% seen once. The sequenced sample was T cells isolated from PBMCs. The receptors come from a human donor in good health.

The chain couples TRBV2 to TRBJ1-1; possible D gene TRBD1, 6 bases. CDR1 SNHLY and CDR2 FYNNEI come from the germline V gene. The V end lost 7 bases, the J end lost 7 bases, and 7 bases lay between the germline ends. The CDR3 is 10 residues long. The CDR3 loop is CASKQGEAFF. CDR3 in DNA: TGTGCCAGCAAACAGGGTGAAGCTTTCTTT.

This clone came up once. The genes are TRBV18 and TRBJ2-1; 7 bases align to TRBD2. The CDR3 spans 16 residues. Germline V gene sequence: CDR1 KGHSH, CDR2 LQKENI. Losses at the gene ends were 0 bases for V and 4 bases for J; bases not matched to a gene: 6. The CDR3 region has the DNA TGTGCCAGCTCACCACCGGGCGGGAGTCGGTACAATGAGCAGTTCTTC. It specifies CASSPPGGSRYNEQFF.

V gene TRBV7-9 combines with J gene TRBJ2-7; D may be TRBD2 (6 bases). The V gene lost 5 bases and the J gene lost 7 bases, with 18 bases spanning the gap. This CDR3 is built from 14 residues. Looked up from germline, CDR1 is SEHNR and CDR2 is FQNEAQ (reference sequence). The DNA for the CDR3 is TGTGCCAGCAGCCCAGAGGGACTTGGAGGGGAGCAGTACTTC. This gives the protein CASSPEGLGGEQYF. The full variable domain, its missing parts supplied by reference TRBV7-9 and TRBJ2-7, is DTGVSQNPRHKITKRGQNVTFRCDPISEHNRLYWYRQTLGQGPEFLTYFQNEAQLEKSRLLSDRFSAERPKGSFSTLEIQRTEQGDSAMYLCASSPEGLGGEQYFGPGTRLTVT.

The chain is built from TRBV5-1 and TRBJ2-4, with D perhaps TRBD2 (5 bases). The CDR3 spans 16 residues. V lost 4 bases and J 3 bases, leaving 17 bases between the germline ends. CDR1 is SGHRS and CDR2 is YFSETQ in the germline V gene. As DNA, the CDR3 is TGCGCCAGCAGCGGAACTCCGGGAAGAGGCAAAAACATTCAGTACTTC. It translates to CASSGTPGRGKNIQYF.

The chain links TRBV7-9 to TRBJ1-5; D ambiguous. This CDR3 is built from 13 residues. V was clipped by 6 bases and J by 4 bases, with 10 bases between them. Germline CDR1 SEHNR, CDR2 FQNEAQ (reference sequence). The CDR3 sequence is CASRVSENQPQHF. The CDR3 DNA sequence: TGTGCCAGCAGGGTATCGGAGAATCAGCCCCAGCATTTT.

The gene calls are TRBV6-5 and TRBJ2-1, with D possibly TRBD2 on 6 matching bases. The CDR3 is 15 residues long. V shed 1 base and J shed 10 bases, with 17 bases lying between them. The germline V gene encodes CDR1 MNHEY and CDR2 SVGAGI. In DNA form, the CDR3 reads TGTGCCAGCAGTTACTTGTTACAGGAGGGATGGGAGCAGTTCTTC. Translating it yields CASSYLLQEGWEQFF.

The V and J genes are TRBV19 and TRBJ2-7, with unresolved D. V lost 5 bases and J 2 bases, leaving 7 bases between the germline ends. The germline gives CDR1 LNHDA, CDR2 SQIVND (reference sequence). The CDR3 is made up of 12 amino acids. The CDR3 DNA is TGTGCCAGTAGTCCAGGCCCCTACGAGCAGTACTTC. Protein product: CASSPGPYEQYF.

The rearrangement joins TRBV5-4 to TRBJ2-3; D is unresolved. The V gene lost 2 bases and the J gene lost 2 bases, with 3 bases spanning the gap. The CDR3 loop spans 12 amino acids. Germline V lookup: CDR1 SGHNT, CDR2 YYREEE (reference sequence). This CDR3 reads CASSFNTDTQYF. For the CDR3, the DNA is TGTGCCAGCAGCTTTAACACAGATACGCAGTATTTT.

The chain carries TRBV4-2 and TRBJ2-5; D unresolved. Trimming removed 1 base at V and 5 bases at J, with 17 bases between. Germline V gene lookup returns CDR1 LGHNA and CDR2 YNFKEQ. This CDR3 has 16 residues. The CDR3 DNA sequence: TGTGCCAGCAGCCAAGTCCCCGCAGCACCGGAGGAGACCCAGTACTTC. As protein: CASSQVPAAPEETQYF.

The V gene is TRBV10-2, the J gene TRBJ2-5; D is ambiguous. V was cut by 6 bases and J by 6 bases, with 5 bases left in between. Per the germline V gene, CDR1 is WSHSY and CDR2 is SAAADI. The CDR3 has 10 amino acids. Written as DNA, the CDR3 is TGCGCCAGCAGCGGTCAGACCCAGTACTTC. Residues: CASSGQTQYF.

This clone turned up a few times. Here the CDR3 reads CASSLSRASGREGQFF. As DNA, the CDR3 is TGTGCCAGCAGCTTAAGTAGAGCTAGCGGGAGGGAGGGGCAGTTCTTC. The chain has TRBV7-2 and TRBJ2-1; TRBD2 agrees at 12 bases. The CDR3 is 16 amino acids. J was trimmed by 12 bases and V by 2 bases; bases with no gene match: 11. The germline V gene has CDR1 SGHTA and CDR2 FQGNSA.

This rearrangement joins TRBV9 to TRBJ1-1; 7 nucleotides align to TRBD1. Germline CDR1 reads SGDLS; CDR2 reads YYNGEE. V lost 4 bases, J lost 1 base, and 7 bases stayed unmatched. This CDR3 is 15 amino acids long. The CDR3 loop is CASSPSGTENTEAFF. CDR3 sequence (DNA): TGTGCCAGCAGCCCCTCCGGGACAGAGAACACTGAAGCTTTCTTT.

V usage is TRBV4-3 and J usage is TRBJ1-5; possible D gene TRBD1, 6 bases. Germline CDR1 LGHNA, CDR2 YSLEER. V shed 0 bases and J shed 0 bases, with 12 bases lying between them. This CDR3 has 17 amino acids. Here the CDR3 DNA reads TGCGCCAGCAGCCAAGATGCAGGGGCTAATAGCAATCAGCCCCAGCATTTT. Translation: CASSQDAGANSNQPQHF.

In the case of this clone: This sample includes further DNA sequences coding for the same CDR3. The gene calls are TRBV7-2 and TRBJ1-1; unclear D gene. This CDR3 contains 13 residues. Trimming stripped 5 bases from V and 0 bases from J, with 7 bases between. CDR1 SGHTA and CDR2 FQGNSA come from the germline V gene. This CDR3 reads CASSLYMNTEAFF. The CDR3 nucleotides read TGTGCCAGCAGCCTTTACATGAACACTGAAGCTTTCTTT.

The CDR3 DNA follows: TGTGCCAGCAGCGCAACAGGGGGAAACACTGAAGCTTTCTTT. Amino acid sequence: CASSATGGNTEAFF. The gene calls are TRBV6-5 and TRBJ1-1, with 8 positions matching TRBD1. Per the germline V gene, CDR1 is MNHEY and CDR2 is SVGAGI. With 6 bases clipped from V and 2 bases from J, the junction kept 5 bases outside the gene matches. The CDR3 contains 14 residues.

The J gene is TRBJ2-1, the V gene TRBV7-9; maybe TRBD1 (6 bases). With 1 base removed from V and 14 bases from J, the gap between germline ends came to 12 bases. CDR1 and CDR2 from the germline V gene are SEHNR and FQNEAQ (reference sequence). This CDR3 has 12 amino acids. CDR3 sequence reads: CASSLVQDRKFF. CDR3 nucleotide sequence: TGTGCCAGCAGCTTAGTCCAGGACAGAAAGTTCTTC.

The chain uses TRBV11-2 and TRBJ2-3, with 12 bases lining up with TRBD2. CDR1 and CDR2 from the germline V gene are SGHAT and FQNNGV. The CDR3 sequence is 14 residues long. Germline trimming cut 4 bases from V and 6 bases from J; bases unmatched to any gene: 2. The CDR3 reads CASSSTSGSDTQYF. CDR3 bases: TGTGCCAGCAGCTCGACTAGCGGGAGTGATACGCAGTATTTT.

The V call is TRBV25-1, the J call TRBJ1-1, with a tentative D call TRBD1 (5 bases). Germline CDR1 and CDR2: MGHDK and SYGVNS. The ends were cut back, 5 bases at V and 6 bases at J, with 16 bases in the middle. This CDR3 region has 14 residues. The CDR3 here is CASSLSQGGAEAFF. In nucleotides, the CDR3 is TGTGCCAGCAGTTTAAGCCAGGGTGGAGCTGAAGCTTTCTTT.

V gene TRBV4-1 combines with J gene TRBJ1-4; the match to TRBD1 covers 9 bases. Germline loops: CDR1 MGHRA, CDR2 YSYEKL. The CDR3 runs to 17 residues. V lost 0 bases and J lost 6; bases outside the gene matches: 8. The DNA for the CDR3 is TGCGCCAGCAGCCAAGAATCCCACAGGGGGCATTATGAAAAACTGTTTTTT. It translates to CASSQESHRGHYEKLFF.

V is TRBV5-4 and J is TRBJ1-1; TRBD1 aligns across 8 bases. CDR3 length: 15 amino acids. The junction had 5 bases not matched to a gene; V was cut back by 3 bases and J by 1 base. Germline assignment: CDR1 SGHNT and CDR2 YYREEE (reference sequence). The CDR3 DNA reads TGTGCCAGCAGCTCTAAGACAGGGGAGAACACTGAAGCTTTCTTT. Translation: CASSSKTGENTEAFF.

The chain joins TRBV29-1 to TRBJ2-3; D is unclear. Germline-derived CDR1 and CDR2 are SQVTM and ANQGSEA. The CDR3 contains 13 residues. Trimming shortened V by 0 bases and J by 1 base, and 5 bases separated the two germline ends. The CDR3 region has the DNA TGCAGCGTTGAAGATCGGGGCACAGATACGCAGTATTTT. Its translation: CSVEDRGTDTQYF.

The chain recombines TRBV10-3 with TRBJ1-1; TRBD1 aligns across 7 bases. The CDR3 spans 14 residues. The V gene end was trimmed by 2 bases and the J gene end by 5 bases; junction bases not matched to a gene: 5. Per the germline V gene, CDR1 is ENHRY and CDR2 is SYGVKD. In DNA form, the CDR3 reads TGTGCCATCAGTGAGGACAGGGAGGTAACTGAAGCTTTCTTT. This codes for CAISEDREVTEAFF.

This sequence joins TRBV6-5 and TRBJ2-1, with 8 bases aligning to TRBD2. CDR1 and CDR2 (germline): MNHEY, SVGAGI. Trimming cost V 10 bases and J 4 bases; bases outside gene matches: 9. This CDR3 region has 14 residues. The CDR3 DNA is TGTGCCACTAAACCGGGAGGGCGTTACAATGAGCAGTTCTTC. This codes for CATKPGGRYNEQFF.

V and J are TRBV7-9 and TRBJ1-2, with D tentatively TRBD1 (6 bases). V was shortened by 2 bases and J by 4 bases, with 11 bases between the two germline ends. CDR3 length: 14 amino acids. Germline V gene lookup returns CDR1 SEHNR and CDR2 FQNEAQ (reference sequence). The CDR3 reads CASSLKTGLYGYTF. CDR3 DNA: TGTGCCAGCAGCTTAAAGACAGGCCTCTATGGCTACACCTTC.

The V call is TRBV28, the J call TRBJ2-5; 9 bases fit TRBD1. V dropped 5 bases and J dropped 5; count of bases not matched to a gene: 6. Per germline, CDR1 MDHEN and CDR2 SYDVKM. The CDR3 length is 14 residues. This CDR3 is CASSGDREVETQYF. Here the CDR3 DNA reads TGTGCCAGCAGTGGGGACAGGGAAGTGGAGACCCAGTACTTC. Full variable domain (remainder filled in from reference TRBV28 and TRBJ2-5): DVKVTQSSRYLVKRTGEKVFLECVQDMDHENMFWYRQDPGLGLRLIYFSYDVKMKEKGDIPEGYSVSREKKERFSLILESASTNQTSMYLCASSGDREVETQYFGPGTRLLVL.

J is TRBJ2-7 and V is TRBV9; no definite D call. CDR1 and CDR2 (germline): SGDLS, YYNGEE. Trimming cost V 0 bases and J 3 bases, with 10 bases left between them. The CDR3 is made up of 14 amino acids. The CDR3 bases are TGTGCCAGCAGCGTAGGAGGAGAGGACTACGAGCAGTACTTC. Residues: CASSVGGEDYEQYF.

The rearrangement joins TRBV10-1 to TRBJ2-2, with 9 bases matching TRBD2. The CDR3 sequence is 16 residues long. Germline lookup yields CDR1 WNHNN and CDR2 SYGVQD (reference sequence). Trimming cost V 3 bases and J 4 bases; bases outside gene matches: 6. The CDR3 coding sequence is TGCGCCAGCAGTGATGTGCGGGAGGGTTTCACCGGGGAGCTGTTTTTT. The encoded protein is CASSDVREGFTGELFF.

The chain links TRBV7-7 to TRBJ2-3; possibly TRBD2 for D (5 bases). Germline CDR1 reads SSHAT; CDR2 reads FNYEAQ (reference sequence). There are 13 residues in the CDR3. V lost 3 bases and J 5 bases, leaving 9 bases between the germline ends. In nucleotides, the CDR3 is TGTGCCAGCAGCTTTCTCGGGGTAGATACGCAGTATTTT. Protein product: CASSFLGVDTQYF. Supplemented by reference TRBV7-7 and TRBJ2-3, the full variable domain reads GAGVSQSPRYKVTKRGQDVTLRCDPISSHATLYWYQQALGQGPEFLTYFNYEAQPDKSGLPSDRFSAERPEGSISTLTIQRTEQRDSAMYRCASSFLGVDTQYFGPGTRLTVL.